These 22 T cell receptor beta chains originate from one sample sequenced in a study of T-cell reconstitution after alpha-beta-depleted transplantation in children. Unique molecular identifiers tagged the TCRbeta library. Each CDR3 protein gets one entry after TCRdb re-called the PCR reads with MiXCR. Altogether 400,000 to 500,000 distinct CDR3 sequences are present, around 9.9% being singletons, with the ten largest covering over 4.5%. The material was PBMCs from the stem cell graft donor, obtained from the stem cell graft. The receptors shown here come from a human donor who donated a stem cell graft to a child with acute myeloid leukemia.

The chain combines TRBV4-2 with TRBJ1-4, with unresolved D. This CDR3 comprises 12 residues. Looked up from germline, CDR1 is LGHNA and CDR2 is YNFKEQ. V lost 3 bases, J lost 5 bases, and 4 bases lay in between. The CDR3 region has the DNA TGTGCCAGCAGCCAGAGAAATGAAAAACTGTTTTTT. It yields the protein CASSQRNEKLFF.

This clonotype was counted a few times. The rearrangement uses TRBV29-1 and TRBJ2-3; 10 nucleotides line up with TRBD2. Trimming took 5 bases from V and 1 from J; bases not matched to a gene: 12. The germline V gene encodes CDR1 SQVTM and CDR2 ANQGSEA. The CDR3 is made up of 17 amino acids. The CDR3 loop reads CSVWTSGRAGGTDTQYF. In nucleotides, the CDR3 is TGCAGCGTTTGGACCAGCGGGAGGGCCGGGGGCACAGATACGCAGTATTTT.

This clonotype was picked up a small number of times. This chain connects TRBV5-1 to TRBJ2-7; D may be TRBD1 or TRBD2 (5 bases each). CDR1 and CDR2 (germline): SGHRS, YFSETQ. The V gene lost 8 bases and the J gene lost 3 bases, with 15 bases spanning the gap. The CDR3 consists of 13 residues. The CDR3 DNA reads TGCGCCAGTAGGGACGGATCCTACTACGAGCAGTACTTC. This encodes CASRDGSYYEQYF.

The J gene is TRBJ2-3, the V gene TRBV5-1; possible D gene TRBD1, 5 bases. The germline gives CDR1 SGHRS, CDR2 YFSETQ. This CDR3 contains 16 residues. V was shortened by 0 bases and J by 4 bases, with 15 bases between the two germline ends. The CDR3 loop reads CASSLGREIIPDTQYF. The DNA of the CDR3 is TGCGCCAGCAGCTTGGGCAGGGAAATCATCCCAGATACGCAGTATTTT. The full variable domain, in which reference TRBV5-1 and TRBJ2-3 provide the parts outside the CDR3, is KAGVTQTPRYLIKTRGQQVTLSCSPISGHRSVSWYQQTPGQGLQFLFEYFSETQRNKGNFPGRFSGRQFSNSRSEMNVSTLELGDSALYLCASSLGREIIPDTQYFGPGTRLTVL.

This clonotype was observed a handful of times. The rearrangement uses TRBV20-1 and TRBJ2-7; D may be TRBD1 or TRBD2 (6 bases each). Germline lookup yields CDR1 DFQATT and CDR2 SNEGSKA (reference sequence). The length of the CDR3 is 13 residues. Trimming removed 2 bases from V and 2 bases from J, with 10 bases in between. In nucleotides, the CDR3 is TGCAGTGCTAGAAGGGGGGCAGCCTACGAGCAGTACTTC. Translating it yields CSARRGAAYEQYF.

This clonotype occurred a few times. V is TRBV2 and J is TRBJ1-2, with D possibly being TRBD1 (6 bases). The CDR3 runs to 16 residues. The germline V and J ends were trimmed by 0 bases and 1 base, with 12 bases remaining between them. Germline V gives CDR1 SNHLY, CDR2 FYNNEI. CDR3 sequence: CASSEAAGDLNYGYTF. In DNA form, the CDR3 reads TGTGCCAGCAGTGAAGCCGCAGGGGACCTTAACTATGGCTACACCTTC.

The sample holds a few counts of this clonotype. The genes are TRBV5-1 and TRBJ2-6; 7 bases match TRBD1. The trim removed 5 bases at V and 0 bases at J, leaving 5 bases unmatched. Germline V gene data show CDR1 as SGHRS and CDR2 as YFSETQ. The CDR3 consists of 16 residues. This CDR3 reads CASRGGSDSGANVLTF. The CDR3 DNA reads as TGCGCCAGCAGAGGGGGCAGCGACTCTGGGGCCAACGTCCTGACTTTC.

This clonotype has more than one count but fewer than ten. CDR3: CASSLRPGTHNEQFF. For the CDR3, the DNA is TGTGCCAGCAGCTTAAGACCTGGGACCCACAATGAGCAGTTCTTC. The chain is built from TRBV7-3 and TRBJ2-1; D possibly uses TRBD1 or TRBD2 (5 bases each). The CDR3 runs to 15 residues. V was trimmed by 1 base and J by 5 bases, leaving 12 bases between them. Germline assignment: CDR1 SGHTA and CDR2 FQGTGA.

This clonotype was seen repeatedly, ten times or more. The chain uses TRBV20-1 and TRBJ2-3; D gene ambiguous. There are 15 residues in the CDR3. V lost 1 base and J 4 bases, leaving 15 bases between the germline ends. CDR1 and CDR2 from the germline V gene are DFQATT and SNEGSKA (reference sequence). The CDR3: CSARAAAGSADTQYF. CDR3 coding DNA: TGCAGTGCTAGAGCGGCGGCAGGCAGCGCAGATACGCAGTATTTT.

This clonotype was found many times. The chain joins TRBV15 to TRBJ1-1; TRBD1 matches 7 bases. The trim removed 5 bases at V and 4 bases at J, leaving 7 bases unmatched. This CDR3 has 14 amino acids. The germline gives CDR1 LNHNV, CDR2 YYDKDF (reference sequence). The CDR3 sequence: CATSLQGWPTEAFF. CDR3 coding DNA: TGTGCCACCAGCCTACAGGGGTGGCCCACTGAAGCTTTCTTT.

This clonotype was counted between two and nine times. The V gene is TRBV20-1, the J gene TRBJ2-2; 7 nucleotides align to TRBD1. There are 13 residues in the CDR3. Germline CDR1 reads DFQATT; CDR2 reads SNEGSKA (reference sequence). The CDR3: CRARDSKTGELFF. The CDR3 DNA reads as TGCAGGGCCCGGGACAGCAAAACCGGGGAGCTGTTTTTT.

This clonotype turned up a few times. CDR3 in amino acids: CASSSSTDLREQFF. CDR3 nucleotides: TGTGCCAGCAGTTCCTCCACCGATTTACGAGAGCAGTTCTTC. The J gene is TRBJ2-1, the V gene TRBV12-3 or TRBV12-4; D is undetermined. V was pared by 4 bases and J by 10 bases, with 17 bases between. The CDR3 totals 14 residues.

This chain joins TRBV29-1 and TRBJ2-7; 7 bases fit TRBD1. V lost 6 bases and J lost 1; bases outside the gene matches: 9. CDR1 SQVTM and CDR2 ANQGSEA come from the germline V gene. This CDR3 has 14 amino acids. CDR3 sequence reads: CSVLQGGLSYEQYF. Here the CDR3 DNA reads TGCAGCGTCCTCCAAGGGGGCCTATCCTACGAGCAGTACTTC.

The table lists this clonotype with many counts. The chain combines TRBV19 with TRBJ1-1, with D tentatively TRBD1 (5 bases). The CDR3 sequence is 14 residues long. CDR1 LNHDA and CDR2 SQIVND come from the germline V gene (reference sequence). Deletions cut 5 bases from V and 4 bases from J, with 14 bases between. CDR3 amino acids: CASSPPWGGTEAFF. DNA of the CDR3: TGTGCCAGTAGTCCCCCTTGGGGGGGCACTGAAGCTTTCTTT.

The table lists this clonotype with a few counts. The CDR3 is CATRLAGGLAGELFF. For the CDR3, the DNA is TGTGCCACCCGACTAGCGGGGGGGCTCGCCGGGGAGCTGTTTTTT. V usage is TRBV15 and J usage is TRBJ2-2, with 14 bases lining up with TRBD2. Germline assignment: CDR1 LNHNV and CDR2 YYDKDF (reference sequence). Germline trimming cut 8 bases from V and 6 bases from J; bases unmatched to any gene: 5. The CDR3 covers 15 residues.

This clonotype was counted a few times. The V call is TRBV4-2, the J call TRBJ2-1; 8 bases match TRBD2. Trimming removed 3 bases from V and 10 bases from J; junction bases left unmatched: 5. Germline CDR1 LGHNA, CDR2 YNFKEQ. The CDR3 is 13 amino acids. The CDR3 here is CASSQSGSGEQFF. In nucleotides, the CDR3 is TGTGCCAGCAGCCAGAGCGGGAGTGGGGAGCAGTTCTTC.

In this sample, this clonotype turned up many times. The chain recombines TRBV15 with TRBJ2-7, with D hard to call. The V gene lost 1 base and the J gene lost 5 bases, with 9 bases spanning the gap. Germline V gene data show CDR1 as LNHNV and CDR2 as YYDKDF (reference sequence). The CDR3 length is 13 residues. CDR3 coding DNA: TGTGCCACCAGCAGAGGGGTTACGAACGAGCAGTACGTC. It codes for CATSRGVTNEQYV.

This clonotype was detected a few times. In DNA form, the CDR3 reads TGTGCCAGCAGACGGAAAACCGGGACAGGGCACGAGCAGTACTTC. Translated: CASRRKTGTGHEQYF. This sequence joins TRBV6-1 and TRBJ2-7; TRBD1 matches 9 bases. Germline CDR1 is MNHNS and CDR2 is SASEGT. The length of the CDR3 is 15 residues. V was clipped by 6 bases and J by 5 bases; unmatched bases: 11.

This clonotype was counted only a few times. J is TRBJ1-1 and V is TRBV5-1, with 9 bases fitting TRBD1. The V and J ends lost 4 bases and 3 bases, in that order; junction bases with no gene match: 4. The CDR3 runs 14 residues. Germline CDR1 and CDR2: SGHRS and YFSETQ. The CDR3 bases are TGCGCCAGCAGCCCGGGACAGGGACACACTGAAGCTTTCTTT. Protein: CASSPGQGHTEAFF.

This clonotype was counted a few times. The chain joins TRBV9 to TRBJ2-3; 9 nucleotides align to TRBD1. The trim removed 3 bases at V and 1 base at J, leaving 3 bases unmatched. Germline V gene lookup returns CDR1 SGDLS and CDR2 YYNGEE. CDR3 length: 15 residues. In DNA form, the CDR3 reads TGTGCCAGCAGCGCCCGGGACAGGGGCACAGATACGCAGTATTTT. This translates into CASSARDRGTDTQYF.

The V call is TRBV15, the J call TRBJ2-7, with 12 positions matching TRBD2. V was pared by 5 bases and J by 3 bases, with 5 bases of the junction left unmatched. Per germline, CDR1 LNHNV and CDR2 YYDKDF (reference sequence). CDR3 length equals 15 residues. The CDR3 is CATSFGTSGLYEQYF. The CDR3 region has the DNA TGTGCCACCAGCTTCGGGACTAGCGGGCTCTACGAGCAGTACTTC.

This clonotype was observed a few times. This chain connects TRBV18 to TRBJ2-7; TRBD1 matches at 7 bases. The CDR3 spans 15 residues. The germline V gene has CDR1 KGHSH and CDR2 LQKENI. J was trimmed by 0 bases and V by 4 bases; bases with no gene match: 6. This CDR3 reads CASSLYGDSSYEQYF. DNA for the CDR3: TGTGCCAGCTCACTCTACGGGGACAGCTCCTACGAGCAGTACTTC.